This TCR beta chain derives from a study of shared clonotypes between healthy human individuals. Study as a whole: The composition of the donors was two women and three men aged 18 to 49.

Turning to this clone: Antigen: not known. The sample holds other DNA sequences that translate to the same CDR3.

Regarding the study as a whole: Rarefaction exposed incomplete sorted-subset sequencing despite large depth.

Germline V gene lookup returns CDR1 MNHEY and CDR2 SMNVEV (reference sequence). V gave up 1 base and J gave up 5 bases, with 9 bases separating them. This CDR3 is built from 14 residues. Naivety among CD8 cells was defined by CD45RO negativity and positive CCR7 selection, thereby excluding terminally differentiated effector memory CD45RA+ cells. The authors distributed each subset's genomic DNA evenly over several immunoSEQ plates. The input for sorted-subset replicate PCRs was about 0.2 ug DNA, around 27,000 T cell genomes. Here immunoSEQ multiplex PCR was the method, and the copy in TCRdb shows in-frame clones only, minus some. The repertoire has about 2,200,000 clones, roughly 91% of them found once; the top ten carry around 1.7%.

The clonotype comes from a young man in good health. Some clones in this sample may be carry-over from other donors' samples. J is TRBJ1-5 and V is TRBV27; D may be TRBD1 (6 bases). Input material: naive CD8+ T cells from PBMCs. The CDR3 DNA sequence: TGTGCCAGCAGTTTATTAGGGGGGGATCAGCCCCAGCATTTT. Its translation: CASSLLGGDQPQHF.